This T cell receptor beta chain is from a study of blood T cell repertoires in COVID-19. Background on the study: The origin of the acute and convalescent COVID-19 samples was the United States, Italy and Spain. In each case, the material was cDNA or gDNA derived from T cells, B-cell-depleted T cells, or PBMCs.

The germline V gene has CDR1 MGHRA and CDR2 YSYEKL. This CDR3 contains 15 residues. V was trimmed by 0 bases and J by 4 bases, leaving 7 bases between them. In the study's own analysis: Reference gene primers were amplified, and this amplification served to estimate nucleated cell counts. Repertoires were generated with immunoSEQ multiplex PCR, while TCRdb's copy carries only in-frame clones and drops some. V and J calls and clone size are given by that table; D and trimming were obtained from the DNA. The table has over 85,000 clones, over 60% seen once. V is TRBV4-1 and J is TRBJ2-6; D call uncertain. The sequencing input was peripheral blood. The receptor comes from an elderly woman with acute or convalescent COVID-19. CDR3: CASSQENWGANVLTF. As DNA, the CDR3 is TGCGCCAGCAGCCAAGAGAACTGGGGGGCCAACGTCCTGACTTTC.